This T cell receptor (beta chain) was sequenced during a study of cytomegalovirus exposure and HLA in healthy donors. The CDR3 sequence is 12 residues long. The V end lost 6 bases, the J end lost 3 bases, and 8 bases lay between the germline ends. Per the germline V gene, CDR1 is MDHEN and CDR2 is SYDVKM. The PCR had 60 Vbeta and 13 Jbeta primers. TCRdb's table, derived via immunoSEQ multiplex PCR, lists solely in-frame clones and lacks some. The sample lists some 170,000 clones; roughly 87% were seen once. This receptor was identified in a man aged 45 to 65 in good health and CMV-seropositive. The sequencing input was PBMCs. This sequence joins TRBV28 and TRBJ1-2; D unclear. The CDR3 DNA sequence: TGTGCCAGCAGGAGGGTGGACTATGGCTACACCTTC. Encoded protein: CASRRVDYGYTF.